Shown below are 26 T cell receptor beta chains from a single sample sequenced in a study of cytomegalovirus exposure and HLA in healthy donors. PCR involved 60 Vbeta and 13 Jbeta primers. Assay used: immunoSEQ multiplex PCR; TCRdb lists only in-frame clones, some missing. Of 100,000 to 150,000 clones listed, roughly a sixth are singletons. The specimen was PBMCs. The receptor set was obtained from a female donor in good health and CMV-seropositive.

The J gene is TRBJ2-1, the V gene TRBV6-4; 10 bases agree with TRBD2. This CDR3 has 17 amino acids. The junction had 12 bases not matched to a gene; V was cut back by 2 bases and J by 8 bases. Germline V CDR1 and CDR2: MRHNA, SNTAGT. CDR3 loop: CASSDTPSSGRFDEQFF. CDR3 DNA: TGTGCCAGCAGTGACACCCCCAGTAGCGGGAGGTTTGATGAGCAGTTCTTC.

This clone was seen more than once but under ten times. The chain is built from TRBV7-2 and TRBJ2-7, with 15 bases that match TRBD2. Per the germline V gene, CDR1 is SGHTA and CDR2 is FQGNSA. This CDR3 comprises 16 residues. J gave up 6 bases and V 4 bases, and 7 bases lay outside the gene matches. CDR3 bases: TGTGCCAGCAGCTCCCCGGGACTAGCGGGAGGAAGCGAGCAGTACTTC. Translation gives CASSSPGLAGGSEQYF.

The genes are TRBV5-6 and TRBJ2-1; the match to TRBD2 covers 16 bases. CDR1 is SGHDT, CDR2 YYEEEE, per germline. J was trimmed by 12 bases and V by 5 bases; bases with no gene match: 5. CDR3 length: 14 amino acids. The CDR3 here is CASRPGLAGGLQFF. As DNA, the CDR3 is TGTGCCAGCAGGCCGGGACTAGCGGGAGGGCTGCAGTTCTTC. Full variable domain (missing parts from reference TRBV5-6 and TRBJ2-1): DAGVTQSPTHLIKTRGQQVTLRCSPKSGHDTVSWYQQALGQGPQFIFQYYEEEERQRGNFPDRFSGHQFPNYSSELNVNALLLGDSALYLCASRPGLAGGLQFFGPGTRLTVL.

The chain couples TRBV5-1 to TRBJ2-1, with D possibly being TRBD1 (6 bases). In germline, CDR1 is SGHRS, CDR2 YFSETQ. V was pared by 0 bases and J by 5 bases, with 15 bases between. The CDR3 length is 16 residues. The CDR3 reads CASSLGVGQMNNEQFF. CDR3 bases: TGCGCCAGCAGCTTGGGAGTAGGACAGATGAACAATGAGCAGTTCTTC.

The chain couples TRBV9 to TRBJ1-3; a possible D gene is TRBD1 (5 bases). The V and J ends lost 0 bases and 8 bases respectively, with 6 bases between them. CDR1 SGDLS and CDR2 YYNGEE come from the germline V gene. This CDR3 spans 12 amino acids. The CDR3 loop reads CASSVGGDTIYF. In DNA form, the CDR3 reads TGTGCCAGCAGCGTAGGGGGGGACACCATATATTTT.

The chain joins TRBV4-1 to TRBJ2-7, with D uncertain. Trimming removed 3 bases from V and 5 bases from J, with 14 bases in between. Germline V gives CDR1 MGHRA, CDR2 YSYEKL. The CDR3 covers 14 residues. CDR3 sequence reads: CASSQPLVSDEQYF. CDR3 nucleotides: TGCGCCAGCAGCCAGCCCCTCGTAAGCGACGAGCAGTACTTC.

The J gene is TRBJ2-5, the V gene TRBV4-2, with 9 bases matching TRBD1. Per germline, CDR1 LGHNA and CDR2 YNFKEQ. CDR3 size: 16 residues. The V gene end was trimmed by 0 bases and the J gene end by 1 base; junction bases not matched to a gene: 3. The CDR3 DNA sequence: TGTGCCAGCAGCCAAGAACCGACAGGGGGCCAAGAGACCCAGTACTTC. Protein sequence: CASSQEPTGGQETQYF.

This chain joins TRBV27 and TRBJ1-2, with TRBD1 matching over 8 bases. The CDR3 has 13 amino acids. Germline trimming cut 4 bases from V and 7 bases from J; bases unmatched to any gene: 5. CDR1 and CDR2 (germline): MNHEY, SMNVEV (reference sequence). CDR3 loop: CASSSLTGVGYTF. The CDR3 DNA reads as TGTGCCAGCAGTTCCCTGACAGGGGTTGGCTACACCTTC.

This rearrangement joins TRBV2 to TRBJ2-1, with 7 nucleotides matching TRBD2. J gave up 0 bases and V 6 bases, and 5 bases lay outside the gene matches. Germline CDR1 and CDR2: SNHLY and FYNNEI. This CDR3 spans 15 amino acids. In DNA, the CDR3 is TGTGCCAGCAGGCGGGGCGGGAGCTCCTACAATGAGCAGTTCTTC. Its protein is CASRRGGSSYNEQFF.

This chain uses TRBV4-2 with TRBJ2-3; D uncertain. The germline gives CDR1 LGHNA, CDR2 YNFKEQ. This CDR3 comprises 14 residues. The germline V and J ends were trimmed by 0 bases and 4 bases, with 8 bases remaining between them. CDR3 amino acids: CASSQDSPADTQYF. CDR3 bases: TGTGCCAGCAGCCAAGATTCCCCTGCAGATACGCAGTATTTT.

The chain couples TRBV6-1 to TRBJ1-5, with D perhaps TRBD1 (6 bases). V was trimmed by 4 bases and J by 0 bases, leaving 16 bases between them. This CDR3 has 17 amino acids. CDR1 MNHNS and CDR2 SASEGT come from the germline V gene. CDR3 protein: CASSGPRDIYSNQPQHF. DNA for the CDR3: TGTGCCAGCAGTGGGCCCCGGGACATTTATAGCAATCAGCCCCAGCATTTT.

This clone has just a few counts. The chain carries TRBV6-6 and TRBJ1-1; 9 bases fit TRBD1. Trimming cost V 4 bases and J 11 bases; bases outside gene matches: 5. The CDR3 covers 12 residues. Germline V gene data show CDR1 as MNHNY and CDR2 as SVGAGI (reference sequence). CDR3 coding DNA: TGTGCCAGCAGTTTTACAGGGGGCTGGGCTTTCTTT. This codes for CASSFTGGWAFF.

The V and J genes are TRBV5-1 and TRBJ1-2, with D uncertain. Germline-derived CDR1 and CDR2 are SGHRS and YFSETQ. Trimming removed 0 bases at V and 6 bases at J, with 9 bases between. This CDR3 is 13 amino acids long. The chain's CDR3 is CASSLVTADGYTF. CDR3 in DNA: TGCGCCAGCAGCTTGGTTACAGCGGATGGCTACACCTTC.

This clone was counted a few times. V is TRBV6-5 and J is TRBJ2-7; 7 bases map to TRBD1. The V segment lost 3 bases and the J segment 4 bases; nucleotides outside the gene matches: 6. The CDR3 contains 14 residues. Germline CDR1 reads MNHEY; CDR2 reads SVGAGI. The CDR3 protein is CASSYYRGFYEQYF. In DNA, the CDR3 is TGTGCCAGCAGTTATTACAGGGGTTTTTACGAGCAGTACTTC.

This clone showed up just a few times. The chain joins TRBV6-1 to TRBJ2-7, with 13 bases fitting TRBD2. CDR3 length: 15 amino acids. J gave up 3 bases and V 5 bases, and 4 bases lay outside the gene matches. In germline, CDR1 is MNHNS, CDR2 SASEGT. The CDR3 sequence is CASSTGTSGNYEQYF. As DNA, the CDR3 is TGTGCCAGCAGTACTGGGACTAGCGGGAACTACGAGCAGTACTTC.

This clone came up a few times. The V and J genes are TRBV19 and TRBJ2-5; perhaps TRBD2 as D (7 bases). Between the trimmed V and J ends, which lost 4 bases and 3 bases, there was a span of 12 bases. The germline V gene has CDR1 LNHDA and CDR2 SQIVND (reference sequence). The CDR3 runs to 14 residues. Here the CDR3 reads CASSTGGRKETQYF. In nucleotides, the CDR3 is TGTGCCAGTAGTACCGGGGGGCGAAAAGAGACCCAGTACTTC.

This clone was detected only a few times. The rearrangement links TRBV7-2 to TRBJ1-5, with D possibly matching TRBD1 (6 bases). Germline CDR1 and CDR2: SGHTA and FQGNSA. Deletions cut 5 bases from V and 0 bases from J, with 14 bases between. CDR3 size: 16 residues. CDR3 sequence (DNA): TGTGCCAGCAGCCTTTACAGGGATATTAGCAATCAGCCCCAGCATTTT. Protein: CASSLYRDISNQPQHF.

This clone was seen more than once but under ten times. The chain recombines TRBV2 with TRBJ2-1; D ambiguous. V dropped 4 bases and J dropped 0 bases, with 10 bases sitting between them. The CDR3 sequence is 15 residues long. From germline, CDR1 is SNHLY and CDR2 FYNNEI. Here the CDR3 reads CASSVHESSYNEQFF. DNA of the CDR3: TGTGCCAGCAGTGTTCATGAGAGCTCCTACAATGAGCAGTTCTTC.

The CDR3 coding sequence is TGTGCCATCAGTCCCGACAGGGACGGGGACTATGGCTACACCTTC. Translation: CAISPDRDGDYGYTF. This sequence joins TRBV10-3 and TRBJ1-2, with 7 bases identical to TRBD1. Per the germline V gene, CDR1 is ENHRY and CDR2 is SYGVKD. V lost 5 bases, J lost 3 bases, and 9 bases stayed unmatched. The length of the CDR3 is 15 residues.

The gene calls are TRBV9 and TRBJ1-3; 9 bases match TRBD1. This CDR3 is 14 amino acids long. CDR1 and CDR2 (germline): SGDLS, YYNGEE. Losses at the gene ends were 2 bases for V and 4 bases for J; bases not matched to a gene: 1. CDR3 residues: CASSVGTGGNTIYF. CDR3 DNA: TGTGCCAGCAGCGTTGGGACAGGGGGAAACACCATATATTTT. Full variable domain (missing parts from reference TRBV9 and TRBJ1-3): DSGVTQTPKHLITATGQRVTLRCSPRSGDLSVYWYQQSLDQGLQFLIQYYNGEERAKGNILERFSAQQFPDLHSELNLSSLELGDSALYFCASSVGTGGNTIYFGEGSWLTVV.

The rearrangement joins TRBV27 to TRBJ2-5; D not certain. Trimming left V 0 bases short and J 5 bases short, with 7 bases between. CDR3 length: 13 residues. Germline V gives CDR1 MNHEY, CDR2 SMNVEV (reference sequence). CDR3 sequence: CASSLSRVETQYF. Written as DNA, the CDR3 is TGTGCCAGCAGTTTATCACGGGTGGAGACCCAGTACTTC.

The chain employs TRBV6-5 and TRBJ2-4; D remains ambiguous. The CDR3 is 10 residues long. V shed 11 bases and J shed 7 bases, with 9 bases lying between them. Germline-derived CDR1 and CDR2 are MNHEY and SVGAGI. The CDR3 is CAEPWNIQYF. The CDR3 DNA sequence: TGTGCCGAGCCGTGGAACATTCAGTACTTC.

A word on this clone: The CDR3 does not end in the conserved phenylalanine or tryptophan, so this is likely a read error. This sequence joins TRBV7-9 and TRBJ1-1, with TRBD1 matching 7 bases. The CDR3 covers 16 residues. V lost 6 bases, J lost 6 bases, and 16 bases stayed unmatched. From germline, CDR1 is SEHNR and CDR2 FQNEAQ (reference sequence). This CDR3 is CASRFPGKGAFAEAFL. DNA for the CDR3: TGTGCCAGCAGGTTCCCCGGGAAGGGGGCTTTCGCTGAAGCTTTCCTT.

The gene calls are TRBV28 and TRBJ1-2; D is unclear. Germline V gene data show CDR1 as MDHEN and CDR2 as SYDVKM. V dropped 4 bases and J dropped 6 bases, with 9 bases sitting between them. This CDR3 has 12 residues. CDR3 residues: CASSWRIHGYTF. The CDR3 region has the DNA TGTGCCAGCAGTTGGAGGATCCATGGCTACACCTTC.

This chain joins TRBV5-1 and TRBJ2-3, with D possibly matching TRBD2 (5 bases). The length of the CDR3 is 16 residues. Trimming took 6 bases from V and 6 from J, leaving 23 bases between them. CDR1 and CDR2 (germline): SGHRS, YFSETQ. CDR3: CASTSTGWASGDTQYF. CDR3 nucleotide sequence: TGCGCCAGCACCTCCACGGGGTGGGCTAGTGGGGATACGCAGTATTTT.

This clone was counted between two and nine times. The CDR3 loop is CSVVAPIGYGYTF. The CDR3 coding sequence is TGCAGCGTTGTAGCACCCATAGGATATGGCTACACCTTC. The V and J genes are TRBV29-1 and TRBJ1-2; no reliable D call. The CDR3 is made up of 13 amino acids. V was cut by 4 bases and J by 5 bases, with 14 bases left in between. CDR1 is SQVTM, CDR2 ANQGSEA, per germline.